This TCR beta chain stems from a study of T cell responses to AZD1222 COVID-19 vaccine. With 0 bases removed from V and 6 bases from J, the gap between germline ends came to 15 bases. This CDR3 contains 16 residues. Looked up from germline, CDR1 is LNHNV and CDR2 is YYDKDF (reference sequence). Measured with immunoSEQ multiplex PCR; TCRdb has only the in-frame clones, and not every one. The sample holds about 67,000 clones, 83% seen once. Sequencing was performed on peripheral blood, taken 28 days after the second AZD1222 dose. The receptor comes from an adult who received the AZD1222 COVID-19 vaccine. This rearrangement joins TRBV15 to TRBJ1-5, with no clear D. This chain's CDR3 is CATSREGGSFGQPQHF. Here the CDR3 DNA reads TGTGCCACCAGCAGAGAGGGAGGGAGTTTCGGTCAGCCCCAGCATTTT. Variable domain in full (rest from reference TRBV15 and TRBJ1-5): DAMVIQNPRYQVTQFGKPVTLSCSQTLNHNVMYWYQQKSSQAPKLLFHYYDKDFNNEADTPDNFQSRRPNTSFCFLDIRSPGLGDTAMYLCATSREGGSFGQPQHFGDGTRLSIL.